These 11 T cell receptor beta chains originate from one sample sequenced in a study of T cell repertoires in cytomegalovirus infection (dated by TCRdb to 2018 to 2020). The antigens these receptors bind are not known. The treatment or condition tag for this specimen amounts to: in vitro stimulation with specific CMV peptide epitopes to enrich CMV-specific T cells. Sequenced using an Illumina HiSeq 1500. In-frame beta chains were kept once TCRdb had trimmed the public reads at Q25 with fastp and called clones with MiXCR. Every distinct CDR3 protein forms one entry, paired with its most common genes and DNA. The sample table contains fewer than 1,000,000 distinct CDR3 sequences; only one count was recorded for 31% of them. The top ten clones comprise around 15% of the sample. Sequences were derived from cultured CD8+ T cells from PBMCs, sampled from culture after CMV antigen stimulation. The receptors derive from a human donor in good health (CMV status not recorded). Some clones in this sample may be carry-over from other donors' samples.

The CDR3: CATSRIVGAGDTQYF. The DNA of the CDR3 is TGTGCCACCAGCAGAATAGTCGGGGCTGGAGATACGCAGTATTTT. V usage is TRBV15 and J usage is TRBJ2-3, with D perhaps assigned TRBD1 or TRBD2 (5 bases each). The CDR3 loop spans 15 amino acids. CDR1 is LNHNV and CDR2 is YYDKDF in the germline V gene (reference sequence). Trimming removed 2 bases from V and 5 bases from J, with 14 bases in between.

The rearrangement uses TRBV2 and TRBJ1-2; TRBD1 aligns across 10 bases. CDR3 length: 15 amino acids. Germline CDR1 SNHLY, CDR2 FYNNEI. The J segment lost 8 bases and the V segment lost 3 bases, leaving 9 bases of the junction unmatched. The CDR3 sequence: CASSDSGQGTSGYTF. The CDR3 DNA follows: TGTGCCAGCAGTGATTCGGGACAGGGGACTTCGGGCTACACCTTC.

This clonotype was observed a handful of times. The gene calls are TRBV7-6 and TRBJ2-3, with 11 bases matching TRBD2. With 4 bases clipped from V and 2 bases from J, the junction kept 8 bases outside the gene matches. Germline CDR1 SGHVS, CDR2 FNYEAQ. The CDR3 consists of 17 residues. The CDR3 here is CASSWFLAGGPTDTQYF. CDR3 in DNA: TGTGCCAGCAGCTGGTTCTTAGCGGGGGGGCCCACAGATACGCAGTATTTT.

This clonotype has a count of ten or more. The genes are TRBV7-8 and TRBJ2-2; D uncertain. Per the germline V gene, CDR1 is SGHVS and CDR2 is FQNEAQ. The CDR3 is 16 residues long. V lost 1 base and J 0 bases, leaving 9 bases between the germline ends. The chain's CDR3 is CASSLVRLPNTGELFF. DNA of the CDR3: TGTGCCAGCAGCTTAGTACGGTTGCCGAACACCGGGGAGCTGTTTTTT.

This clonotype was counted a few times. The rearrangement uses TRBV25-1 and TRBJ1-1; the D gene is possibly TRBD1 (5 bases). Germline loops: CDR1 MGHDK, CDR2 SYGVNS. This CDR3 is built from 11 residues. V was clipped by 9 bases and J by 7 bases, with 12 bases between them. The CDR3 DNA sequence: TGTGCCAGGCGGTCGGGGGGTGAAGCTTTCTTT. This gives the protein CARRSGGEAFF.

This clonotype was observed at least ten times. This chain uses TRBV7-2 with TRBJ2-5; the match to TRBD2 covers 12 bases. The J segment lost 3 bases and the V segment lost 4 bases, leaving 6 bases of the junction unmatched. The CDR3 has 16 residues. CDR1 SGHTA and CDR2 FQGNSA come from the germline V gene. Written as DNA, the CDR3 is TGTGCCAGCAGCTCGCTGACTAGCGGGGGTGAAGAGACCCAGTACTTC. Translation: CASSSLTSGGEETQYF.

The CDR3 loop is CASSQSSGTGGYGYTF. CDR3 nucleotides: TGCGCCAGCAGCCAGTCTTCCGGGACAGGGGGCTATGGCTACACCTTC. This chain uses TRBV4-3 with TRBJ1-2, with 11 bases fitting TRBD1. The CDR3 has 16 residues. Germline V CDR1 and CDR2: LGHNA, YSLEER. V lost 3 bases to trimming and J lost 4 bases; unmatched junction nucleotides: 7.

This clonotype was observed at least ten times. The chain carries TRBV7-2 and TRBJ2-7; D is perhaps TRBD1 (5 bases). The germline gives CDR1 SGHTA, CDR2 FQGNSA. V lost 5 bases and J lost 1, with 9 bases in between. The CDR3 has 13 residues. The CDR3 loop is CASSLPGSYEQYV. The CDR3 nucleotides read TGTGCCAGCAGCCTACCAGGGTCCTACGAGCAGTACGTC.

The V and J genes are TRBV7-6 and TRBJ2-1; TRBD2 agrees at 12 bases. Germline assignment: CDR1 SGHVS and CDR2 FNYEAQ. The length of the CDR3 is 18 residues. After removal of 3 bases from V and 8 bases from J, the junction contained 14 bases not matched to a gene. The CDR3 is CASSFGSPGLAGRDEQFF. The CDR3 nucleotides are TGTGCCAGCAGCTTCGGTTCCCCCGGACTAGCGGGGAGGGATGAGCAGTTCTTC.

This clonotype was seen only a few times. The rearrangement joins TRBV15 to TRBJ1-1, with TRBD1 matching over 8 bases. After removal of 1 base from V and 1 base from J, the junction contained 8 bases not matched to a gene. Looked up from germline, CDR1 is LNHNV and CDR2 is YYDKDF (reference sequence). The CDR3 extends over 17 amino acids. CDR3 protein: CATSRVPRGTGNTEAFF. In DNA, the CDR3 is TGTGCCACCAGCAGAGTCCCTAGAGGGACAGGGAACACTGAAGCTTTCTTT.

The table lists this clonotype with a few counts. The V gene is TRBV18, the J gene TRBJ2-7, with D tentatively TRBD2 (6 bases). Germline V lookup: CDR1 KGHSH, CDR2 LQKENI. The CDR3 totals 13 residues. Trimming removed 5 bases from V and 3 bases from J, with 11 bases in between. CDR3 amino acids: CASSSDGGYEQYF. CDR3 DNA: TGTGCCAGCTCATCGGACGGGGGCTACGAGCAGTACTTC.